Sequencing of this T cell receptor beta chain was carried out in a study of vaccination effects on CD4 cells after COVID-19. On this clone itself: The antigen remains undetermined.

In the ViraFEST assay, antigen-specific CD4+ clonotypes were identified by expansion after peptide-pool stimulation. Culture lasted about 10 days before CD4+ T cell isolation. Neither prior SARS-CoV-2 infection nor positive nucleocapsid antibodies were present in the vaccine recipients. In culture with approximately 9.5 IU/ml IL-2 and 8 to 10 ug/ml peptides, PBMC were grown at around 1.8 million per well. Assay: immunoSEQ multiplex PCR; the TCRdb copy retains only in-frame clones and omits some. The table records approximately 54,000 clones, roughly 80% of them present only once. Germline CDR1 is SGHTA and CDR2 is FQGTGA. The CDR3 is made up of 12 amino acids. Trimming cost V 5 bases and J 3 bases, with 6 bases left between them. General study results and limits: Clones that were induced by infection or by vaccine showed marked contraction late after vaccination.

V usage is TRBV7-3 and J usage is TRBJ2-3; D ambiguous. Sample: CD4+ T cells from PBMCs cultured with HCoV-229E spike peptides, taken before COVID-19 vaccination. The receptor's source is a human donor who received a COVID-19 vaccine. The CDR3 here is CASSHGTDTQYF. DNA of the CDR3: TGTGCCAGCAGCCATGGGACAGATACGCAGTATTTT.